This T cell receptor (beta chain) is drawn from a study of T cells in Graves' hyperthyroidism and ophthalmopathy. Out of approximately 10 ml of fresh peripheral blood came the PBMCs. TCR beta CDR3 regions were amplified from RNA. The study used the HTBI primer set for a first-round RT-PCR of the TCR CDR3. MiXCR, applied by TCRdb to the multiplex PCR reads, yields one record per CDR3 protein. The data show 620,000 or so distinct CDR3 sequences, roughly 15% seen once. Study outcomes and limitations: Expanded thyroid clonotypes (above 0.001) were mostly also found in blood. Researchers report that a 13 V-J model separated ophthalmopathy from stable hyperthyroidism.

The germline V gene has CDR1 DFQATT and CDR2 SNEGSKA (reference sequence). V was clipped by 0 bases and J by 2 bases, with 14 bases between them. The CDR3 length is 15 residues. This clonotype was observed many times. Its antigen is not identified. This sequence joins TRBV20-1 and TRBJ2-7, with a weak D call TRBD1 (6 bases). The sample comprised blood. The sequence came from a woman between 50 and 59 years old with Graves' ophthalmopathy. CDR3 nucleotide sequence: TGCAGTGCTAGAGACTCTAGGACAGTAACCTACGAGCAGTACTTC. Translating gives CSARDSRTVTYEQYF.